The rows below give T cell receptor beta chains drawn from one sample of a study of monozygotic twins with inflammatory bowel disease. Following a re-call of the 5' RACE reads, TCRdb has one entry per CDR3 protein and lacks DNA. The listing records approximately 420,000 distinct CDR3 sequences. Sequencing was performed on blood. The receptors shown here come from a human donor with ulcerative colitis or Crohn's disease, or a healthy co-twin of an affected twin (not recorded which). Each CDR3 is given with its conserved first and last residue.

CASRGGDQPQHF,TRBV27,12,TRBJ1-5
CASSVGQDYEQYF,TRBV9,13,TRBJ2-7
CSASTGNYGYTF,TRBV20-1,12,TRBJ1-2
CASSLGGTDTGELFF,TRBV7-9,15,TRBJ2-2
CAINSGQTSEAFF,TRBV10-3,13,TRBJ1-1
CASSLVGANTEAFF,TRBV7-9,14,TRBJ1-1
CASSLVARSQETQYF,TRBV5-4,15,TRBJ2-5
CASNRQGEETQYF,TRBV7-9,13,TRBJ2-5
CASSLTESTGDIQYF,TRBV4-3,15,TRBJ2-4
CASSQTSVAGELFF,TRBV7-3,14,TRBJ2-2